This T cell receptor (beta chain) was found in a study of shared clonotypes between healthy human individuals. On the study more broadly: Three CD4 naive, three CD4 memory, two CD8 naive and one CD8 memory plate were used per donor.

Replicate sorted-subset PCRs were loaded with around 210 ng DNA, 30,000 to 35,000 T cell genomes. Original methodology: ImmunoSEQ only sent back junction sequences with no quality scores, so filtering was done differently. Sequenced by immunoSEQ multiplex PCR; TCRdb stores in-frame clones only, minus some. V and J calls plus clone size are reproduced from that table; the DNA served to infer D and trimming. The table records some 650,000 clones, about 97% of them present only once. CDR1 is MDHEN, CDR2 SYDVKM, per germline. V was clipped by 3 bases and J by 1 base, with 4 bases between them. This CDR3 has 12 residues.

The receptor's source is a woman under 40 in good health. What was sequenced was naive CD4+ T cells sorted from blood. The subset here: CD45RA+ positively selected. The chain couples TRBV28 to TRBJ2-7; D gene uncertain. CDR3 DNA sequence: TGTGCCAGCAGTTTCGTTTCCTACGAGCAGTACTTC. This codes for CASSFVSYEQYF.